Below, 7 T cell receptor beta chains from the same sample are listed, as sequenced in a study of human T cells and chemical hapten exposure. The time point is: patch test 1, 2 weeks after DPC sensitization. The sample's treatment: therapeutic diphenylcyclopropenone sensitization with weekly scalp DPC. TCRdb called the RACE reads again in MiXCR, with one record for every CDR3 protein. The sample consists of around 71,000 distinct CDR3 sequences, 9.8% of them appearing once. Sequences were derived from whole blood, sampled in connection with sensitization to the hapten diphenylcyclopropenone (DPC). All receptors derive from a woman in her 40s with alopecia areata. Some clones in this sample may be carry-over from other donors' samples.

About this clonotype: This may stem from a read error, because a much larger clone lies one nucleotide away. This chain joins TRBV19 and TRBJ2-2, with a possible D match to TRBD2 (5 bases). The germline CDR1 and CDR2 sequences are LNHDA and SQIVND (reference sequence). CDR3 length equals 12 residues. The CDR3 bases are TGTGTCAGTTCGGGGTACACCGGGGAGCTGTTTTTT. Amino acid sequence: CVSSGYTGELFF. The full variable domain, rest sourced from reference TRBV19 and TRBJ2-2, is DGGITQSPKYLFRKEGQNVTLSCEQNLNHDAMYWYRQDPGQGLRLIYYSQIVNDFQKGDIAEGYSVSREKKESFPLTVTSAQKNPTAFYLCVSSGYTGELFFGEGSRLTVL.

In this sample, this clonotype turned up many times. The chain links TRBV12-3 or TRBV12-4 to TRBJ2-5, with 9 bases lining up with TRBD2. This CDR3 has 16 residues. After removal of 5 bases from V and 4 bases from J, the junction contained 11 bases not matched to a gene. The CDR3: CASSPWGRGGTETQYF. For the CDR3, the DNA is TGTGCCAGCAGTCCCTGGGGGCGGGGGGGCACAGAGACCCAGTACTTC.

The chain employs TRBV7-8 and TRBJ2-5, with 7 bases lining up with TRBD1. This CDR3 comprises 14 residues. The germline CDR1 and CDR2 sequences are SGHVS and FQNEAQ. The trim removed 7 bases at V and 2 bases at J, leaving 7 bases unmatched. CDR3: CASNSWGQQETQYF. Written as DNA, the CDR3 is TGTGCCAGCAACTCTTGGGGACAGCAAGAGACCCAGTACTTC.

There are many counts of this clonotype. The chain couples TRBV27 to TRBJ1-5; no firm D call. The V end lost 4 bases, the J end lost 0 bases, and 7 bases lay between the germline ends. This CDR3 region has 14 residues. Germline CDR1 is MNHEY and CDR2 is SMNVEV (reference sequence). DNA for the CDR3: TGTGCCAGCAGTTCGCTATATAGCAATCAGCCCCAGCATTTT. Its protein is CASSSLYSNQPQHF.

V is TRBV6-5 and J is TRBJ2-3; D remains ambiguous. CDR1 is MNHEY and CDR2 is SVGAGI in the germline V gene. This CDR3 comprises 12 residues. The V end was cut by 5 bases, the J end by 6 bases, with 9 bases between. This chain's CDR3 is CASSRASDTQYF. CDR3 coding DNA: TGTGCCAGCAGTCGGGCGTCCGATACGCAGTATTTT.

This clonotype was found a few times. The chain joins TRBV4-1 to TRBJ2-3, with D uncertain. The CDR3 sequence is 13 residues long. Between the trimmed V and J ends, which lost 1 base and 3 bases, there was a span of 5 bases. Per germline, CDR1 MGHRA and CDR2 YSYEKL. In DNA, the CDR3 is TGCGCCAGCAGCCAAGGGGTTACAGATACGCAGTATTTT. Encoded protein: CASSQGVTDTQYF.

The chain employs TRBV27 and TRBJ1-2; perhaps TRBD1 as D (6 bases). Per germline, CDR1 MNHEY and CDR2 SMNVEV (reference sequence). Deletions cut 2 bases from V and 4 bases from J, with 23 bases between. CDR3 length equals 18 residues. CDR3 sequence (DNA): TGTGCCAGCAGTTTAAGCCCCCGGACAGCCCAGCCCTTCTATGGCTACACCTTC. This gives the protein CASSLSPRTAQPFYGYTF.